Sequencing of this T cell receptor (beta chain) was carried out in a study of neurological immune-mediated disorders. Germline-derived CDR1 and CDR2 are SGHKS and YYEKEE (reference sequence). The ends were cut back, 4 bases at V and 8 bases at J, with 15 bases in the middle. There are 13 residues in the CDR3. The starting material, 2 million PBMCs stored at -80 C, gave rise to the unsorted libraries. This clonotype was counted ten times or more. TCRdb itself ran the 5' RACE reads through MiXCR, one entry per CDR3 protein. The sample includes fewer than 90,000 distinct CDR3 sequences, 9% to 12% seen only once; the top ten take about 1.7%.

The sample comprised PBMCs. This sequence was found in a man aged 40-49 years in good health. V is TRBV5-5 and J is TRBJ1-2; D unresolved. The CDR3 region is CASSPHPASGYTF. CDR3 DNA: TGTGCCAGCAGCCCTCATCCAGCCTCGGGCTACACCTTC.